This T cell receptor beta chain was profiled in a study of cytomegalovirus exposure and HLA in healthy donors. Findings of the study overall: The study flagged around 150 TCR beta chains as cytomegalovirus-associated.

In the case of this clone: Its antigen remains unidentified.

PCR involved 60 Vbeta and 13 Jbeta primers. Repertoires were generated with immunoSEQ multiplex PCR, while TCRdb's copy carries only in-frame clones and drops some. In the table there are roughly 90,000 clones, less than 80% of which are singletons. The V segment lost 4 bases and the J segment 3 bases; nucleotides outside the gene matches: 4. The CDR3 sequence is 14 residues long. CDR1 SGHRS and CDR2 YFSETQ come from the germline V gene. The receptor was derived from a man aged 25 to 45 in good health and CMV-seropositive. Sequencing was carried out using PBMCs. The V gene is TRBV5-1, the J gene TRBJ1-5; 7 bases map to TRBD1. The CDR3 loop is CASSPGTANQPQHF. CDR3 sequence (DNA): TGCGCCAGCAGCCCCGGGACAGCCAATCAGCCCCAGCATTTT.